This T cell receptor beta chain was documented in a study of molecular identifiers for immune sequencing clone quantification. TCRdb analysed the PCR reads with MiXCR anew, one entry per CDR3 protein. The sample includes about 510,000 distinct CDR3 sequences, 20% to 25% of them seen just once. Many counts were recorded for this clonotype. This sequence originates from a human donor in good health. Some libraries in this study had Jurkat cell RNA spiked in. Specimen: naive CD8+ T cells from blood, with Jurkat cell RNA spiked in. Subset indicated: FACS-sorted CD8+CD4-CCR7+CD45RA+ naive T cells.

CDR3 in DNA: TGTGCCAGCAGCCCAGGACTAGTCGGTGAGACCCAGTACTTC. Translating it yields CASSPGLVGETQYF. The rearrangement joins TRBV5-6 to TRBJ2-5; 7 bases map to TRBD2. The CDR3 has 14 residues. With 4 bases clipped from V and 5 bases from J, the junction kept 8 bases outside the gene matches. Per the germline V gene, CDR1 is SGHDT and CDR2 is YYEEEE.